The source of this TCR beta chain is a study of CD8+ T cells in alopecia areata. The count of this clone is one. Following extraction, RNA underwent reverse transcription to cDNA, which served as the sequencing template. Generated by immunoSEQ multiplex PCR, the TCRdb table keeps only in-frame clones and is missing some. The sample records under 150,000 clones, 62% being singletons. Sorting from PBMCs produced CD4+ and CD8+ T cells. The CDR3 extends over 12 amino acids. Germline V gene lookup returns CDR1 SGHDT and CDR2 YYEEEE. The V end was cut by 3 bases, the J end by 4 bases, with 8 bases between. The receptor was isolated from a human donor in good health. V and J are TRBV5-6 and TRBJ2-7, with a tentative D call TRBD1 (6 bases). The sequencing input was CD8+ T cells sorted from blood. DNA for the CDR3: TGTGCCAGCAGCTCGCAGGGGTACGAGCAGTACTTC. Its protein is CASSSQGYEQYF.